The rows below give T cell receptor beta chains drawn from one sample of a study of PD-L1 blockade in urothelial cancer. Using immunoSEQ multiplex PCR, the repertoire was profiled, and TCRdb retains in-frame clones only, with some absent. The table shows tens of thousands of clones, with about four fifths occurring only once. The sample here was PBMCs, taken around atezolizumab (anti-PD-L1) treatment. The source of these receptors is a man aged 65 to 79 with urothelial cancer. CDR3s include the opening cysteine and the closing phenylalanine or tryptophan. Fields, in order: V gene, clone size, J gene, D gene, CDR3 length, CDR3 protein, CDR3 DNA. A D gene is named only where the DNA matches it firmly. For some rows the clone size is stated as once, few or many, or as a class when expanded; others skip it.

TRBV6-5	NA	TRBJ2-7	TRBD1	14	CASNLHRGLGEQYF	TGTGCCAGCAATCTACACAGGGGGCTAGGCGAGCAGTACTTC
TRBV28	NA	TRBJ2-1	TRBD2	14	CASSWGEAGNEQFF	TGTGCCAGCAGTTGGGGTGAAGCGGGGAATGAGCAGTTCTTC
TRBV6-5	once	TRBJ2-5	TRBD2	13	CASRVSGEETQYF	TGTGCCAGCAGAGTCAGCGGGGAAGAGACCCAGTACTTC
TRBV4-2	NA	TRBJ1-3	NA	17	CASSQANGQRRVDTIYF	TGTGCCAGCAGCCAAGCCAACGGACAGAGAAGGGTAGACACCATATATTTT
TRBV7-9	few	TRBJ1-3	TRBD1	13	CASSRDRATELYF	TGTGCCAGCAGCCGGGACAGGGCAACGGAACTATATTTT
TRBV25-1	once	TRBJ2-1	TRBD2	14	CASSTSGRFNEQFF	TGTGCCAGCAGCACTAGCGGGAGGTTCAATGAGCAGTTCTTC
TRBV7-9	NA	TRBJ2-5	TRBD2	16	CASSPGAGGLQETQYF	TGTGCCAGCAGCCCTGGGGCGGGGGGTCTCCAAGAGACCCAGTACTTC
TRBV28	NA	TRBJ1-3	NA	16	CASSFPDTYSGNTIYF	TGTGCCAGCAGTTTTCCTGACACTTACTCTGGAAACACCATATATTTT
TRBV5-4	NA	TRBJ2-2	TRBD2	15	CASSLTSGNTGELFF	TGTGCCAGCAGCTTGACTAGCGGGAACACCGGGGAGCTGTTTTTT
TRBV5-6	NA	TRBJ2-7	NA	13	CASSLGEAYEQYF	TGTGCCAGCAGCTTGGGGGAGGCCTACGAGCAGTACTTC
TRBV14	NA	TRBJ2-5	NA	15	CASSQDQGRDGTQYF	TGTGCCAGCAGCCAAGATCAGGGGCGCGACGGGACCCAGTACTTC
TRBV19	NA	TRBJ2-1	NA	14	CASSIAGGSQGQFF	TGTGCCAGTAGTATCGCCGGCGGAAGTCAAGGGCAGTTCTTC
TRBV7-9	few	TRBJ2-7	NA	13	CASSLDGGREQYF	TGTGCCAGCAGCTTAGATGGCGGCCGCGAGCAGTACTTC
TRBV2	NA	TRBJ2-1	TRBD1	15	CASRKDRAASREQFF	TGTGCCAGCAGGAAGGACAGGGCGGCTTCGCGGGAGCAGTTCTTC
TRBV7-2	few	TRBJ2-1	NA	15	CASSLAGQTYNEQFF	TGTGCCAGCAGCTTAGCGGGACAAACCTACAATGAGCAGTTCTTC
TRBV14	NA	TRBJ1-1	TRBD1	14	CASSHLGTGQEAFF	TGTGCCAGCAGCCACCTGGGGACAGGCCAGGAAGCTTTCTTT
TRBV10-3	NA	TRBJ2-1	TRBD2	16	CAISGTGTSGRNEQFF	TGTGCCATCAGTGGCACCGGGACTAGCGGGAGGAATGAGCAGTTCTTC